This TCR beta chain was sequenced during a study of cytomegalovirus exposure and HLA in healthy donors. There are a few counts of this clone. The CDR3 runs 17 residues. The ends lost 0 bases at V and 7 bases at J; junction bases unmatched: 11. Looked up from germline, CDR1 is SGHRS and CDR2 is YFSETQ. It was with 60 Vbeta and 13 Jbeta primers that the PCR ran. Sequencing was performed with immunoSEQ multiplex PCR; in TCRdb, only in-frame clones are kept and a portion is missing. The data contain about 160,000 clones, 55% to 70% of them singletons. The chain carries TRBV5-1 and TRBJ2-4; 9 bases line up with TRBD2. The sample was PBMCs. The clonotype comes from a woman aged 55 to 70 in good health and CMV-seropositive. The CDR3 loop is CASSLDHAGGPLNIQYF. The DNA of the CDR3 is TGCGCCAGCAGCTTGGACCACGCGGGAGGGCCCCTCAACATTCAGTACTTC.